These 24 T cell receptor beta chains were all obtained from the same sample, sequenced in a study of T cell responses to AZD1222 COVID-19 vaccine. The protocol was immunoSEQ multiplex PCR, while the TCRdb copy is restricted to in-frame clones and leaves out a portion. Of under 200,000 clones in the sample, approximately 91% are singletons; the top ten hold 0.99%. The sample was peripheral blood, taken on day 0 of AZD1222 vaccination. Source of these receptors: an adult in good health.

The gene calls are TRBV2 and TRBJ1-1; no definite D call. Germline V CDR1 and CDR2: SNHLY, FYNNEI. The CDR3 extends over 13 amino acids. V dropped 9 bases and J dropped 3 bases, with 14 bases sitting between them. The CDR3 spells CASSWTEDTEAFF. CDR3 in DNA: TGTGCCAGTTCCTGGACTGAGGACACTGAAGCTTTCTTT.

V and J are TRBV19 and TRBJ2-5; D remains ambiguous. Trimming cost V 4 bases and J 4 bases, with 10 bases left between them. Germline V CDR1 and CDR2: LNHDA, SQIVND (reference sequence). This CDR3 is 13 amino acids long. CDR3 sequence reads: CASSNLVGETQYF. DNA of the CDR3: TGTGCCAGTAGTAACCTAGTGGGAGAGACCCAGTACTTC.

This chain connects TRBV6-5 to TRBJ1-6; D gene unclear. In germline, CDR1 is MNHEY, CDR2 SVGAGI. V was shortened by 8 bases and J by 0 bases, with 8 bases between the two germline ends. The CDR3 runs 14 residues. The CDR3 protein is CASSMGSYNSPLHF. The CDR3 DNA reads TGTGCCAGCTCTATGGGCTCCTATAATTCACCCCTCCACTTT.

The V and J genes are TRBV5-1 and TRBJ2-7; D is unresolved. There are 14 residues in the CDR3. V was clipped by 2 bases and J by 4 bases, with 13 bases between them. Germline V gene sequence: CDR1 SGHRS, CDR2 YFSETQ. CDR3 in DNA: TGCGCCAGCAGCTTAGTCGGCGGAACTTACGAGCAGTACTTC. Translated, it gives CASSLVGGTYEQYF.

The rearrangement joins TRBV28 to TRBJ1-4, with D unresolved. V was clipped by 5 bases and J by 8 bases, with 18 bases between them. The CDR3 is made up of 15 amino acids. CDR1 and CDR2 (germline): MDHEN, SYDVKM. CDR3 DNA: TGTGCCAGCAGTATACCCCGCGGAATCGGGGAAAAACTGTTTTTT. Protein product: CASSIPRGIGEKLFF.

A few counts support this clone. This chain joins TRBV5-6 and TRBJ1-6; possibly TRBD1 for D (5 bases). Germline V lookup: CDR1 SGHDT, CDR2 YYEEEE. The V gene lost 4 bases and the J gene lost 6 bases, with 20 bases spanning the gap. The CDR3 runs to 17 residues. The DNA of the CDR3 is TGTGCCAGCAGCCCCGGTGGGATCGCCGGGGGTAATTCACCCCTCCACTTT. It translates to CASSPGGIAGGNSPLHF.

The chain carries TRBV3-1 (or the pseudogene TRBV3-2) and TRBJ2-3; no clear D gene. Germline loops: CDR1 LGHDT, CDR2 YNNKEL (reference sequence). V shed 1 base and J shed 6 bases, with 11 bases lying between them. This CDR3 contains 14 residues. CDR3: CASSQAPPPDTQYF. The CDR3 bases are TGTGCCAGCAGCCAAGCCCCGCCCCCGGATACGCAGTATTTT.

The chain joins TRBV27 to TRBJ2-5; 14 bases are shared with TRBD2. This CDR3 region has 18 residues. V dropped 5 bases and J dropped 1; count of bases not matched to a gene: 9. Per germline, CDR1 MNHEY and CDR2 SMNVEV (reference sequence). The CDR3 DNA is TGTGCCAGCAGTAAGGGACTAGCGGGAGTGCCCCCCCAAGAGACCCAGTACTTC. Its protein product is CASSKGLAGVPPQETQYF.

The J gene is TRBJ2-1, the V gene TRBV5-8; 10 bases are shared with TRBD1. CDR3 size: 16 residues. Germline V gene data show CDR1 as SGHTS and CDR2 as YDEGEE. Unmatched junction bases numbered 11, after V lost 1 base and J lost 10 bases. CDR3 residues: CASSLRGTGVLKEQFF. The CDR3 DNA follows: TGTGCCAGCAGCTTGAGAGGGACAGGGGTCCTGAAGGAGCAGTTCTTC.

The chain uses TRBV7-2 and TRBJ2-7; 8 bases are shared with TRBD1. CDR3 length: 15 amino acids. V was pared by 5 bases and J by 1 base, with 7 bases of the junction left unmatched. Germline assignment: CDR1 SGHTA and CDR2 FQGNSA. The CDR3 loop reads CASSPRQGSSYEQYF. The CDR3 nucleotides read TGTGCCAGCAGCCCCAGACAGGGGTCTTCCTACGAGCAGTACTTC.

The DNA of the CDR3 is TGTGCCAGCAGCCAGACAGGGGGTAATAATTCACCCCTCCACTTT. Translated: CASSQTGGNNSPLHF. V and J are TRBV4-2 and TRBJ1-6; 9 bases map to TRBD1. The CDR3 is 15 amino acids. Germline assignment: CDR1 LGHNA and CDR2 YNFKEQ. Trimming cost V 3 bases and J 5 bases; bases outside gene matches: 2.

The V call is TRBV7-3, the J call TRBJ2-6, with D possibly TRBD1 on 5 matching bases. The CDR3 runs to 20 residues. V gave up 1 base and J gave up 2 bases, with 21 bases separating them. CDR1 is SGHTA, CDR2 FQGTGA, per germline. CDR3 residues: CASSLNPLLRGATGANVLTF. CDR3 coding DNA: TGTGCCAGCAGCTTAAATCCTTTGTTAAGGGGCGCGACTGGGGCCAACGTCCTGACTTTC.

The chain couples TRBV5-1 to TRBJ1-2; D possibly corresponds to TRBD1 (5 bases). The CDR3 has 13 amino acids. Germline CDR1 reads SGHRS; CDR2 reads YFSETQ. Trimming stripped 0 bases from V and 7 bases from J, with 10 bases between. CDR3 loop: CASSLAGFSGYTF. CDR3 in DNA: TGCGCCAGCAGCTTGGCAGGGTTTAGTGGCTACACCTTC.

This clone was seen only once. The chain is built from TRBV6-1 and TRBJ2-1; D gene unclear. The germline CDR1 and CDR2 sequences are MNHNS and SASEGT. The CDR3 loop spans 12 amino acids. Trimming stripped 3 bases from V and 10 bases from J, with 10 bases between. This CDR3 is CASSETSGEQFF. The CDR3 coding sequence is TGTGCCAGCAGTGAGACGAGTGGAGAGCAGTTCTTC.

This chain joins TRBV6-5 and TRBJ2-1, with 7 positions matching TRBD1. The CDR3 extends over 14 amino acids. Trimming at V came to 5 bases and at J to 2 bases, leaving 3 bases not matched to a gene. The germline gives CDR1 MNHEY, CDR2 SVGAGI. The CDR3 nucleotides read TGTGCCAGCAGTCGGCAGGGGGCCTACAATGAGCAGTTCTTC. Amino acids: CASSRQGAYNEQFF.

V and J are TRBV6-5 and TRBJ1-1; 9 positions agree with TRBD1. The CDR3 sequence is 14 residues long. Germline V gene data show CDR1 as MNHEY and CDR2 as SVGAGI. Trimming at V came to 2 bases and at J to 4 bases, leaving 2 bases not matched to a gene. CDR3 sequence: CASSYVTGGTEAFF. The DNA for the CDR3 is TGTGCCAGCAGTTACGTGACAGGGGGCACTGAAGCTTTCTTT.

The CDR3 sequence: CASSPRTWTMTSLEKLFF. The CDR3 coding sequence is TGTGCCAGCAGCCCTAGGACATGGACTATGACCTCTCTTGAAAAACTGTTTTTT. The J gene is TRBJ1-4, the V gene TRBV11-2; perhaps TRBD1 as D (5 bases). CDR3 length equals 18 residues. V lost 5 bases and J 7 bases, leaving 26 bases between the germline ends. Per the germline V gene, CDR1 is SGHAT and CDR2 is FQNNGV.

A single count supports this clone. The CDR3 sequence is CASSTLSSGGAYEQYF. CDR3 nucleotides: TGTGCCAGTAGTACCCTCTCTAGCGGGGGGGCCTACGAGCAGTACTTC. The rearrangement uses TRBV19 and TRBJ2-7; 12 nucleotides match TRBD2. Germline CDR1 is LNHDA and CDR2 is SQIVND (reference sequence). The CDR3 consists of 16 residues. With V trimmed by 4 bases and J by 2 bases, 6 bases remained unmatched.

The chain uses TRBV28 and TRBJ2-2, with TRBD1 matching 9 bases. The V gene's germline CDR1 is MDHEN and CDR2 SYDVKM. V was clipped by 4 bases and J by 6 bases; unmatched bases: 12. This CDR3 contains 17 residues. CDR3 region: CASSSPTGTGTAGELFF. In DNA, the CDR3 is TGTGCCAGCAGTTCACCCACCGGGACAGGGACCGCCGGGGAGCTGTTTTTT.

The rearrangement joins TRBV9 to TRBJ2-2; TRBD1 might be the D (6 bases). Per the germline V gene, CDR1 is SGDLS and CDR2 is YYNGEE. Trimming took off 0 bases at V and 6 bases at J, with 9 bases between the two ends. There are 14 residues in the CDR3. CDR3 bases: TGTGCCAGCAGCGTAGCTTCAGGGGCCGGGGAGCTGTTTTTT. Its translation is CASSVASGAGELFF.

Remarks on this clone: One junction end disagrees with the germline gene, perhaps due to a read error. The chain recombines TRBV20-1 with TRBJ2-7; D perhaps matches TRBD1 (5 bases). The CDR3 consists of 11 residues. CDR1 and CDR2 from the germline V gene are DFQATT and SNEGSKA (reference sequence). CDR3: CSATLGDKGNF. The CDR3 nucleotides are TGCAGTGCTACCTTAGGCGATAAGGGGAACTTC.

The chain links TRBV29-1 to TRBJ2-7, with 8 bases identical to TRBD1. The CDR3 loop spans 12 amino acids. Trimming cost V 4 bases and J 6 bases; bases outside gene matches: 5. Germline V CDR1 and CDR2: SQVTM, ANQGSEA. The CDR3 sequence: CSVGQGAVEQYF. DNA for the CDR3: TGCAGCGTTGGGCAGGGGGCGGTCGAGCAGTACTTC.

This rearrangement joins TRBV3-1 (or the pseudogene TRBV3-2) to TRBJ1-3, with unresolved D. The CDR3 totals 13 residues. Germline CDR1 is LGHDT and CDR2 is YNNKEL (reference sequence). Deletions cut 4 bases from V and 4 bases from J, with 8 bases between. DNA of the CDR3: TGTGCCAGCAGCCCAGGAGGGGGAAACACCATATATTTT. As protein: CASSPGGGNTIYF.

The V call is TRBV14, the J call TRBJ1-3; D is perhaps TRBD1 (5 bases). Germline assignment: CDR1 SGHDN and CDR2 FVKESK. The V gene lost 4 bases and the J gene lost 0 bases, with 7 bases spanning the gap. The CDR3 runs 14 residues. The CDR3 nucleotides read TGTGCCAGCAGCCGGGGGTTCTCTGGAAACACCATATATTTT. It codes for CASSRGFSGNTIYF.